A selection of T cell receptor beta chains follows, all from one sample in a study of cytomegalovirus exposure and HLA in healthy donors. Profiled with immunoSEQ multiplex PCR; TCRdb holds only in-frame clones, not every one. The data show about 190,000 clones, 87% seen once. The sequencing input was PBMCs. These receptors all come from a boy younger than 10 in good health and CMV-seronegative. Each CDR3 is given without its conserved first and last residue. Only part of the rows carry a size: once, few, many, or a class if the clone is expanded.

>-|TRBJ2-7|TRBV11-2
ASSLGFYSLAYEQY
>-|TRBJ1-1|TRBV5-4
ASSRWGTTEAF
>-|TRBJ2-2|TRBV11-2
ASRRTGGLNTGELF
>-|TRBJ1-5|TRBV28
ASSPPNPRTSNQPQH
>-|TRBJ1-6|TRBV28
ASSLLERGGFSPLH
>-|TRBJ2-1|TRBV4-1
ASSHLVNEQF
>-|-|TRBV2
ASIPEYEQY
>few|TRBJ1-5|TRBV4-1
ASSPGGQRIAQPQH
>once|TRBJ1-4|TRBV18
ASSPGRDTNEKLF
>-|TRBJ2-1|TRBV29-1
SVEAAIGSSYNEQF
>-|TRBJ2-3|TRBV9
ASSATSTDTQY
>-|TRBJ2-1|TRBV6-6
ASSYSGPGSYNEQF
>-|TRBJ1-5|TRBV5-1
ASSLGSGSNQPQH
>once|TRBJ1-6|TRBV7-7
ASSLRRQGLNSPLH
>-|TRBJ2-5|TRBV27
ASSFLTSAETQY
>-|TRBJ2-3|TRBV15
ATSRAFSGGALGTQY
>-|TRBJ2-7|TRBV5-1
ASSLAPPGQGSSYEQY
>-|TRBJ2-4|TRBV12-5
ASGLVLRVTLAKNIQY
>-|TRBJ2-4|TRBV5-4
ASSLVEAKNIQY
>few|TRBJ1-4|TRBV4-1
ASSQDPPGGIEKLF
>-|TRBJ1-6|TRBV27
ASSLHRDSPLH
>-|TRBJ2-7|TRBV25-1
ASRPSGVYYEQY
>-|-|TRBV7-2
ASSLRGGDEQY
>-|TRBJ1-2|TRBV6-5
ASSYIDRGRGYT
>-|TRBJ1-1|TRBV19
ASIQGGGTEAF
>-|TRBJ2-3|TRBV4-1
ASSQVQSNEDTQY
>-|TRBJ2-1|TRBV5-3
ARSFHRTVPADYNEQF
>-|-|TRBV5-6
ASSNRDRGYLSEQY
>-|TRBJ2-5|TRBV25-1
ASSPKETQY
>few|TRBJ2-1|TRBV7-7
ASSKGQVNEQF
>-|TRBJ2-5|TRBV18
ASSPDRGGETQY
>-|TRBJ1-4|TRBV28
ASNPRDRGFEKLF
>-|TRBJ1-5|TRBV5-1
ASSLDSGGNQPQH
>-|TRBJ2-7|TRBV23-1
ASSHSMMGQPPYEQY
>-|TRBJ2-5|TRBV7-9
ASSRLEQETQY
>once|TRBJ1-1|TRBV27
ASSLTHPGGNTEAF
>-|TRBJ2-2|TRBV30
AWRPDGTFYTGELF
>once|TRBJ1-6|TRBV27
ASSSGTGFNSPLH
>-|TRBJ2-3|TRBV4-2
ASSPDQGGGADTQY
>-|TRBJ2-2|TRBV14
ASSQLAGGPGELF
>-|TRBJ1-2|TRBV12-5
ASGPIGGTDYGYT
>-|-|TRBV6-5
ASSSSLSSYEQY
>-|TRBJ2-1|TRBV11-2
ASNKRELSEQF
>-|TRBJ1-1|TRBV29-1
SVEGLMNTEAF
>-|TRBJ1-2|TRBV10-3
AISESVGGDGYT
>-|TRBJ2-2|TRBV13
ASSTGPGGELF
>-|TRBJ2-3|TRBV5-1
ASSSRTDTQY
>few|TRBJ2-7|TRBV19
ASSIDSSYEQY
>-|TRBJ1-2|TRBV7-2
ASRRRQNPITNYGYT
>-|TRBJ2-3|TRBV7-2
ASSWGTSGRTKDTQY
>-|TRBJ2-3|TRBV28
ASSLSGDTQY
>-|TRBJ2-7|TRBV28
ASSLTVIHEQY
>-|TRBJ1-1|TRBV27
ASSRSPGGFIAEAF
>-|TRBJ2-1|TRBV7-9
ASSLVGSGSINEQF
>-|TRBJ2-5|TRBV7-9
ASSKGTSPETQY